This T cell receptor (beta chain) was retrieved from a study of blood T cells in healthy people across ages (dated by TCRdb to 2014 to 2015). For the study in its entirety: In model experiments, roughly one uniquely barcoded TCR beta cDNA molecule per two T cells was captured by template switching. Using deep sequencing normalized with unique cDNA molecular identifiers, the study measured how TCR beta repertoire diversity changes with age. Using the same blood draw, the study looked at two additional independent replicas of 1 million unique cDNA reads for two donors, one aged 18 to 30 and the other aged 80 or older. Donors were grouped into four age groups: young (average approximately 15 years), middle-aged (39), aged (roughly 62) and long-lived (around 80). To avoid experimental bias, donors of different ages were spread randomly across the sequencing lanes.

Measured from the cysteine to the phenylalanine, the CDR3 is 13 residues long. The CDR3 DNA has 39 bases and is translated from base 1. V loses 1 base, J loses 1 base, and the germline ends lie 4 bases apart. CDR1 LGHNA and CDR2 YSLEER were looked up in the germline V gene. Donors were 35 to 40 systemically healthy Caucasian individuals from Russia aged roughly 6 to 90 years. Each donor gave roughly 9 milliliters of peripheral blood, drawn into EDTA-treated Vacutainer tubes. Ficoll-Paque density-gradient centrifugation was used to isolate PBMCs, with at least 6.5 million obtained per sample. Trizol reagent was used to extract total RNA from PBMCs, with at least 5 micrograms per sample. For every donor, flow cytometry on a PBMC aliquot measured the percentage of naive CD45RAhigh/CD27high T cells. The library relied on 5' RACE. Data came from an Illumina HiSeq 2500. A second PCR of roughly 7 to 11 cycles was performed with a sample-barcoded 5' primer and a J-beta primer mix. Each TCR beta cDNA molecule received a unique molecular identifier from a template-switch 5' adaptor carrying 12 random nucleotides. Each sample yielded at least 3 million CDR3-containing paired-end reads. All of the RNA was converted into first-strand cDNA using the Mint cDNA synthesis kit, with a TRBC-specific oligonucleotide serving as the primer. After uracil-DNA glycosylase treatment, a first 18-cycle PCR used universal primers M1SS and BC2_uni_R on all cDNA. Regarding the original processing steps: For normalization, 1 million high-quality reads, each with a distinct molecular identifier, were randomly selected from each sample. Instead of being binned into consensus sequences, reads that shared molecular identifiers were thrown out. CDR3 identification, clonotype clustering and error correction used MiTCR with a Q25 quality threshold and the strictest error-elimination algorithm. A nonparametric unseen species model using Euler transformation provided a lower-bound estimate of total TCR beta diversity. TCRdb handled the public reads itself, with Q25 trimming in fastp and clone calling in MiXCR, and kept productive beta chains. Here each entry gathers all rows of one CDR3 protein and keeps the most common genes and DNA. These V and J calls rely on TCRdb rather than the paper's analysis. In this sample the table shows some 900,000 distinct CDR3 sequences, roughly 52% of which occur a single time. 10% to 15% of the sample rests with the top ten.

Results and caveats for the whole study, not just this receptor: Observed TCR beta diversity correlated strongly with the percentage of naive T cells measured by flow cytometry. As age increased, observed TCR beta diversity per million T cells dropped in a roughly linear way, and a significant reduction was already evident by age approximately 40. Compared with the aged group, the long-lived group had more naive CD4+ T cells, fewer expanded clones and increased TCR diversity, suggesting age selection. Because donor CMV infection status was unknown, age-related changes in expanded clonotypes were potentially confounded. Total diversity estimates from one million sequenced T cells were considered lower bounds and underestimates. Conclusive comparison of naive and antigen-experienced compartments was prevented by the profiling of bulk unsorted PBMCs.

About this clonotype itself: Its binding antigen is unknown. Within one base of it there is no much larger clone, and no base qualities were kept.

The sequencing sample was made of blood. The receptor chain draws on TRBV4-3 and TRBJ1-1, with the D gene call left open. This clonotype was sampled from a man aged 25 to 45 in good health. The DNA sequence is TGCGCCAGCAGCCAAGCCAAGAACACTGAAGCTTTCTTT. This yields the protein CASSQAKNTEAFF.